Listed here are 7 T cell receptor beta chains from one sample, sequenced in a study of blood T cell repertoires in COVID-19. Sequencing used immunoSEQ multiplex PCR; TCRdb keeps in-frame clones, though not all of them. The sample lists fewer than 65,000 clones; roughly nine tenths were seen once. Material for sequencing was peripheral blood. The receptors derive from a man between 60 and 75 years old with acute or convalescent COVID-19.

The V call is TRBV12-3 or TRBV12-4, the J call TRBJ1-5; no reliable D call. V was clipped by 4 bases and J by 6 bases, with 7 bases between them. There are 12 residues in the CDR3. CDR3: CASSSVSQPQHF. The DNA of the CDR3 is TGTGCCAGCAGTTCTGTCTCTCAGCCCCAGCATTTT.

The rearrangement uses TRBV5-1 and TRBJ2-5; D not resolved. CDR1 is SGHRS, CDR2 YFSETQ, per germline. V was clipped by 0 bases and J by 0 bases, with 6 bases between them. This CDR3 contains 14 residues. CDR3 residues: CASSLDQYQETQYF. The CDR3 bases are TGCGCCAGCAGCTTGGATCAGTACCAAGAGACCCAGTACTTC.

The rearrangement links TRBV5-1 to TRBJ1-1; D is ambiguous. V was shortened by 2 bases and J by 5 bases, with 13 bases between the two germline ends. The CDR3 totals 14 residues. Germline V gene sequence: CDR1 SGHRS, CDR2 YFSETQ. Written as DNA, the CDR3 is TGCGCCAGCAGCTTTTACGGATCGGGGACTGAAGCTTTCTTT. The encoded protein is CASSFYGSGTEAFF.

The V gene is TRBV3-1 (or the pseudogene TRBV3-2), the J gene TRBJ1-2, with 7 bases matching TRBD1. The CDR3 runs 16 residues. The germline V gene encodes CDR1 LGHDT and CDR2 YNNKEL (reference sequence). The junction had 11 bases not matched to a gene; V was cut back by 3 bases and J by 4 bases. CDR3 amino acids: CASSQRDRRVLYGYTF. CDR3 nucleotide sequence: TGTGCCAGCAGCCAGAGGGACAGAAGGGTTCTCTATGGCTACACCTTC.

The rearrangement joins TRBV14 to TRBJ1-1, with no clear D. Germline CDR1 SGHDN, CDR2 FVKESK. V lost 0 bases and J 2 bases, leaving 16 bases between the germline ends. The CDR3 covers 17 residues. Written as DNA, the CDR3 is TGTGCCAGCAGCCAAGATAACGGTGCGGGAGTTAACACTGAAGCTTTCTTT. Translated, it gives CASSQDNGAGVNTEAFF.

The chain couples TRBV10-1 to TRBJ1-5, with 11 nucleotides matching TRBD1. Per germline, CDR1 WNHNN and CDR2 SYGVQD (reference sequence). The CDR3 runs to 16 residues. J lost 5 bases, V lost 2 bases, and 5 bases had no gene match. The CDR3 here is CASSEGDRGFDQPQHF. For the CDR3, the DNA is TGCGCCAGCAGTGAGGGGGACAGGGGGTTTGATCAGCCCCAGCATTTT.

The CDR3 reads CASSARDPEGKAFF. CDR3 in DNA: TGTGCCAGCAGTGCCAGGGATCCCGAAGGAAAGGCTTTCTTT. The chain has TRBV25-1 and TRBJ1-1, with a tentative D call TRBD1 (5 bases). Germline CDR1 MGHDK, CDR2 SYGVNS. The CDR3 covers 14 residues. V was cut by 4 bases and J by 11 bases, with 20 bases left in between.